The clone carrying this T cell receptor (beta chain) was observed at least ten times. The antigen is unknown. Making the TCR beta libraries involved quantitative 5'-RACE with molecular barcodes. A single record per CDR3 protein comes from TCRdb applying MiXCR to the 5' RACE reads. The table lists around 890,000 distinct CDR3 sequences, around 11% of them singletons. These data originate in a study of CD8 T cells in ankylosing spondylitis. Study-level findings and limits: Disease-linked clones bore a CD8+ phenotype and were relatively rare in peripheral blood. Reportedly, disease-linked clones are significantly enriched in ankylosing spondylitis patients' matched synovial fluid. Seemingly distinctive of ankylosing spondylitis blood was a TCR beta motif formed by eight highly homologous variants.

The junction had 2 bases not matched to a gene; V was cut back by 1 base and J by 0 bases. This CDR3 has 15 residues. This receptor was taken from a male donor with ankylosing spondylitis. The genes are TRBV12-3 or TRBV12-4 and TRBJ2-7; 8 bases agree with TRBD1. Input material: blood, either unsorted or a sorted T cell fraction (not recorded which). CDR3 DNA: TGTGCCAGCAGTTTAGAGGGACAGGTCTCCTACGAGCAGTACTTC. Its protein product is CASSLEGQVSYEQYF.